These T cell receptor beta chains were read from a single sample in a study of human T cells and chemical hapten exposure. Via MiXCR, TCRdb re-called the RACE reads, giving one row per CDR3 protein. The repertoire consists of just over 350,000 distinct CDR3 sequences, with about 6.3% occurring once and the leading ten covering roughly 5.4%. The starting material was whole blood, obtained in connection with sensitization to the hapten diphenylcyclopropenone (DPC). All receptors derive from a woman younger than 35 with alopecia areata. Some clones in this sample may be carry-over from other donors' samples. CDR3s include the opening cysteine and the closing phenylalanine or tryptophan. A D gene is named only where the DNA matches it firmly. Clone size, where shown, is once, few, many, or a class for clones that have expanded.

>TRBJ1-4|TRBV18|TRBD1|few
CASSPPRTGANEKLFF
TGTGCCAGCTCACCACCGAGGACAGGAGCTAATGAAAAACTGTTTTTT
>TRBJ1-6|TRBV28|TRBD1|.
CASSSGQGVSSPLHF
TGTGCCAGCAGTTCAGGACAGGGGGTTAGTTCACCCCTCCACTTT
>TRBJ2-5|TRBV5-8|TRBD1|few
CASSAGTGVAETQYF
TGTGCCAGCAGCGCGGGTACAGGGGTGGCGGAGACCCAGTACTTC
>TRBJ1-1|TRBV29-1|.|many
CSVEERRQVNTEAFF
TGCAGCGTTGAAGAAAGAAGGCAGGTGAACACTGAAGCTTTCTTT
>TRBJ2-5|TRBV7-8|.|few
CASSGAPTQYF
TGTGCCAGTTCGGGGGCCCCGACCCAGTACTTC
>TRBJ2-2|TRBV2|.|.
CASSRLDAGTNTGELFF
TGTGCCAGCAGCCGTCTAGATGCGGGTACGAACACCGGGGAGCTGTTTTTT
>TRBJ2-1|TRBV6-5|TRBD2|.
CASKRRGVYNEQFF
TGTGCCAGCAAAAGGCGGGGGGTTTACAATGAGCAGTTCTTC
>TRBJ1-1|TRBV7-2|.|.
CASSQSSIRTEAFF
TGTGCCAGCAGCCAATCTTCGATCAGGACTGAAGCTTTCTTT
>TRBJ2-1|TRBV27|.|few
CASSLYAPPNEQFF
TGTGCCAGCAGTTTATACGCCCCCCCAAATGAGCAGTTCTTC
>TRBJ2-1|TRBV3-1|.|many
CASSQDRNEQFF
TGTGCCAGCAGCCAAGACCGGAATGAGCAGTTCTTC
>TRBJ1-1|TRBV12-3/TRBV12-4|.|many
CASSPAVMNTEAFF
TGTGCCAGCAGTCCGGCAGTAATGAACACTGAAGCTTTCTTT
>TRBJ2-5|TRBV5-1|TRBD1|few
CASSPGQGSKTQYF
TGCGCCAGCAGCCCGGGACAGGGTAGTAAGACCCAGTACTTC
>TRBJ1-1|TRBV11-2|.|.
CASSLVSSGVTEAFF
TGTGCCAGCAGCTTAGTATCTTCCGGGGTTACTGAAGCTTTCTTT
>TRBJ2-2|TRBV7-2|.|many
CASSPKGTTSNTGELFF
TGTGCCAGCAGCCCAAAGGGGACAACCTCGAACACCGGGGAGCTGTTTTTT
>TRBJ2-1|TRBV5-1|TRBD2|.
CASSLALAGPNEQFF
TGCGCCAGCAGCTTGGCACTAGCGGGGCCCAATGAGCAGTTCTTC
>TRBJ2-7|TRBV4-3|.|.
CASSQEIGGLVVYEQYF
TGCGCCAGCAGCCAAGAAATTGGAGGGTTAGTCGTTTACGAGCAGTACTTC
>TRBJ2-7|TRBV21-1|.|few
CASSKVGRSRDEQYF
TGTGCCAGCAGCAAAGTTGGACGCTCCCGGGACGAGCAGTACTTC
>TRBJ1-4|TRBV7-9|.|many
CASSLDLISGTTNEKLFF
TGTGCCAGCAGCCTAGACTTGATATCAGGGACAACTAATGAAAAACTGTTTTTT
>TRBJ2-7|TRBV20-1|.|.
CSAGHRVLPYEQYF
TGCAGTGCTGGTCACAGGGTCCTACCGTACGAGCAGTACTTC
>TRBJ2-3|TRBV20-1|.|few
CSASLATSSTDTQYF
TGCAGTGCTAGCCTGGCTACCTCTAGCACAGATACGCAGTATTTT
>TRBJ2-4|TRBV6-5|TRBD1|few
CASSRGQAAKNIQYF
TGTGCCAGCAGTAGGGGACAGGCAGCCAAAAACATTCAGTACTTC
>TRBJ2-3|TRBV12-3/TRBV12-4|.|many
CASTTRAGTDTQYF
TGTGCCAGCACCACGCGGGCTGGTACAGATACGCAGTATTTT
>TRBJ2-3|TRBV9|.|many
CASSETNTDTQYF
TGTGCCAGCAGCGAAACTAACACAGATACGCAGTATTTT
>TRBJ2-3|TRBV5-4|.|few
CASSLDLIPTHTQYF
TGTGCCAGCAGCTTAGACCTCATTCCCACCCATACGCAGTATTTT
>TRBJ2-2|TRBV12-3/TRBV12-4|TRBD2|few
CASSLAGGPAGELFF
TGTGCCAGCAGCCTAGCGGGGGGGCCCGCCGGGGAGCTGTTTTTT
>TRBJ1-6|TRBV4-1|.|.
CASSRAVVISSYNSPLHF
TGCGCCAGCAGCCGGGCAGTGGTTATAAGCTCCTATAATTCACCCCTCCACTTT
>TRBJ2-3|TRBV7-9|TRBD1|.
CASSLAPGGVSTDTQYF
TGTGCCAGCAGCTTAGCCCCAGGGGGCGTTAGCACAGATACGCAGTATTTT
>TRBJ2-1|TRBV4-1|TRBD1|.
CASSHRKGQGGGEQFF
TGCGCCAGCAGCCACCGAAAAGGACAGGGAGGTGGTGAGCAGTTCTTC
>TRBJ1-6|TRBV10-2|TRBD1|.
CASGFGQGYNSPLHF
TGCGCCAGCGGTTTTGGACAGGGTTATAATTCACCCCTCCACTTT
>TRBJ2-7|TRBV6-5|.|.
CASSYGGAVYEQYF
TGTGCCAGCAGTTACGGGGGCGCCGTTTACGAGCAGTACTTC
>TRBJ2-3|TRBV5-4|.|.
CASSPGLPSTDTQYF
TGTGCCAGCAGCCCGGGACTTCCTAGCACAGATACGCAGTATTTT
>TRBJ2-1|TRBV2|TRBD2|.
CASSERGGPYNEQFF
TGTGCCAGCAGTGAGCGGGGGGGCCCCTACAATGAGCAGTTCTTC
>TRBJ1-1|TRBV7-2|TRBD1|many
CASSSGWDRGAFF
TGTGCCAGCAGCTCCGGATGGGACAGGGGAGCTTTCTTT
>TRBJ2-5|TRBV20-1|.|.
CSARALIQETQYF
TGCAGTGCTAGGGCTCTTATCCAAGAGACCCAGTACTTC
>TRBJ1-2|TRBV3-1|.|many
CASSPRTSAYGYTF
TGTGCCAGCAGCCCACGAACATCGGCCTATGGCTACACCTTC
>TRBJ2-4|TRBV13|.|few
CASSSRDLIAKNIQYF
TGTGCCAGCAGCTCTAGGGACCTAATAGCCAAAAACATTCAGTACTTC
>TRBJ1-4|TRBV7-6|.|many
CASSLNRVDGPSTNEKLFF
TGTGCCAGCAGCCTAAACAGGGTCGACGGCCCGTCAACTAATGAAAAACTGTTTTTT
>TRBJ1-2|TRBV6-4|.|.
CASSDRNRAYYTF
TGTGCCAGCAGTGACAGAAACCGGGCCTACTACACCTTC
>TRBJ2-2|TRBV7-9|.|few
CASSPRLTGELFF
TGTGCCAGCAGCCCGAGGCTGACCGGGGAGCTGTTTTTT
>TRBJ1-1|TRBV18|TRBD1|.
CASSPPRDSWNTEAFF
TGTGCCAGCTCACCTCCGCGGGACAGCTGGAACACTGAAGCTTTCTTT
>TRBJ2-3|TRBV7-2|.|few
CASSLGATQYF
TGTGCCAGCAGTCTTGGAGCTACGCAGTATTTT
>TRBJ1-1|TRBV5-1|TRBD1|many
CASSSWTGIKDANTEAFF
TGCGCCAGCAGCTCCTGGACAGGGATAAAAGACGCGAACACTGAAGCTTTCTTT